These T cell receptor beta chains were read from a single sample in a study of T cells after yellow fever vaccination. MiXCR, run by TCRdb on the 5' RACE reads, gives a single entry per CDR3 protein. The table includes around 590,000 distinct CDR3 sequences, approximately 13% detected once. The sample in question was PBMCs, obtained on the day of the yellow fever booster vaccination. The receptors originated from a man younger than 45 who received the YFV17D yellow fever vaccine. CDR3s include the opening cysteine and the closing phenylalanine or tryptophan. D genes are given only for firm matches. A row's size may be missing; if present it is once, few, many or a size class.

CDR3 DNA: TGTGCCAGCAGCTTATGGCGGGCGAACACCGGGGAGCTGTTTTTT
CDR3 protein: CASSLWRANTGELFF
J gene: TRBJ2-2
clone size: few
V gene: TRBV7-2
D gene: -

CDR3 DNA: TGTGCCAGCAGCCCCTATGACCCTAGCACAGATACGCAGTATTTT
CDR3 protein: CASSPYDPSTDTQYF
J gene: TRBJ2-3
clone size: few
V gene: TRBV6-1
D gene: -

CDR3 DNA: TGTGCCAGCAGCCCTGGCAGGGTCACCTACAATGAGCAGTTCTTC
CDR3 protein: CASSPGRVTYNEQFF
J gene: TRBJ2-1
clone size: few
V gene: TRBV7-9
D gene: -

CDR3 DNA: TGTGCCAGCAGCGAAAGACTAGCGGGGGACTACGAGCAGTACTTC
CDR3 protein: CASSERLAGDYEQYF
J gene: TRBJ2-7
clone size: -
V gene: TRBV7-2
D gene: TRBD2

CDR3 DNA: TGTGCCAGCGGTAGCCTCCGGCGGCCCCAGCATTTT
CDR3 protein: CASGSLRRPQHF
J gene: TRBJ1-5
clone size: -
V gene: TRBV6-5
D gene: -

CDR3 DNA: TGTGCCAGCAGTTCCTACGTTTCGGCGGTGAACACTGAAGCTTTCTTT
CDR3 protein: CASSSYVSAVNTEAFF
J gene: TRBJ1-1
clone size: few
V gene: TRBV12-3/TRBV12-4
D gene: -

CDR3 DNA: TGTGCCAGCAGCCGGGAGGCGGGGGACTACGAGCAGTACTTC
CDR3 protein: CASSREAGDYEQYF
J gene: TRBJ2-7
clone size: -
V gene: TRBV4-2
D gene: TRBD2

CDR3 DNA: TGTGCCAGCAGTGAATCAGCGGGGAGGTATACGCAGTATTTT
CDR3 protein: CASSESAGRYTQYF
J gene: TRBJ2-3
clone size: few
V gene: TRBV25-1
D gene: TRBD2

CDR3 DNA: TGTGCCAGCAGTCCACTGGGGAAGGGTTGGTTCGAGCAGTACTTC
CDR3 protein: CASSPLGKGWFEQYF
J gene: TRBJ2-7
clone size: -
V gene: TRBV7-2
D gene: -

CDR3 DNA: TGTGCCAGCAGCCCTACGCGGACAATCTACAATGAGCAGTTCTTC
CDR3 protein: CASSPTRTIYNEQFF
J gene: TRBJ2-1
clone size: -
V gene: TRBV12-3/TRBV12-4
D gene: -

CDR3 DNA: TGTGCCAGCAGTTTGGGACAGGGGCGAGGTTCGGACACCGGGGAGCTGTTTTTT
CDR3 protein: CASSLGQGRGSDTGELFF
J gene: TRBJ2-2
clone size: -
V gene: TRBV6-5
D gene: TRBD1